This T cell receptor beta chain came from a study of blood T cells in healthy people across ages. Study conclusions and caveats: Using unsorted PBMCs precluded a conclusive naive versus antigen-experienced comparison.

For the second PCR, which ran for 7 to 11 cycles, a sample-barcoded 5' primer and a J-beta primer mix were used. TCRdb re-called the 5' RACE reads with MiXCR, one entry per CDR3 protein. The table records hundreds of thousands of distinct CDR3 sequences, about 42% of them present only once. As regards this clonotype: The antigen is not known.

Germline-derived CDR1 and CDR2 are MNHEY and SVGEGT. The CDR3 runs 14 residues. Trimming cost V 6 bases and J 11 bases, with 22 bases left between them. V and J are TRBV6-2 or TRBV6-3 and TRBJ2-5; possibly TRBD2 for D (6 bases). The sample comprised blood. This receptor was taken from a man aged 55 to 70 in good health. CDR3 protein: CASRPETRLDEQYF. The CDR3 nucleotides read TGTGCCAGCAGACCCGAGACTAGGTTGGATGAGCAGTACTTC.